The 2 T cell receptor beta chains below were found in one sample sequenced in a study of beta chain features in type 1 diabetes. Overall study results and limits: For Type 1 diabetes patients, all four CD4+ subsets carried TCRB CDR3s that were moderately but significantly shorter.

Their antigens remain unidentified. The entirety of the isolated RNA underwent reverse transcription, so expressed TCRB transcripts were sequenced. TCRdb's copy holds only in-frame clones and misses some; the assay was immunoSEQ multiplex PCR. This sample carries 300,000 to 400,000 clones, 9.6% of them seen once, and the ten largest clones take around 0.66%. The sample comprised central memory CD4+ T cells from blood. The receptor source for this set is a man younger than 40 with type 1 diabetes.

V is TRBV6-4 and J is TRBJ1-5; D not resolved. The ends were cut back, 4 bases at V and 3 bases at J, with 10 bases in the middle. Germline assignment: CDR1 MRHNA and CDR2 SNTAGT. The CDR3 consists of 14 residues. This chain's CDR3 is CASSVEGFNQPQHF. The CDR3 DNA follows: TGTGCCAGCAGTGTAGAAGGTTTCAATCAGCCCCAGCATTTT.

This clone came up a few times. The chain uses TRBV18 and TRBJ2-2, with TRBD2 as a possible D gene (5 bases). Trimming took off 2 bases at V and 0 bases at J, with 13 bases between the two ends. Germline CDR1 KGHSH, CDR2 LQKENI. The CDR3 extends over 17 amino acids. The DNA for the CDR3 is TGTGCCAGCTCACCAGAGGGCGCAGGCACGAACACCGGGGAGCTGTTTTTT. Translated: CASSPEGAGTNTGELFF.